This TCR beta chain appears in the sequencing data of a study of CD8 T cells in ankylosing spondylitis. V gave up 7 bases and J gave up 2 bases; unmatched junction bases: 5. Germline CDR1 reads ENHRY; CDR2 reads SYGVKD. The CDR3 contains 13 residues. The study, taken as a whole, reports: Apparently characteristic of ankylosing spondylitis blood was a TCR beta motif (eight highly homologous variants).

Each CDR3 protein is one row after TCRdb ran MiXCR on the 5' RACE reads. This table holds roughly 700,000 distinct CDR3 sequences, around 19% found once. In the case of this clonotype: Its antigen is not known.

Source material: blood, either unsorted or a sorted T cell fraction (not recorded which). The chain uses TRBV10-3 and TRBJ2-7, with 7 bases that match TRBD1. The sequence was collected from a male donor with ankylosing spondylitis. The CDR3 spells CAIKPDRAYEQYF. CDR3 sequence (DNA): TGTGCCATCAAACCAGACAGGGCCTACGAGCAGTACTTC.